The 32 T cell receptor beta chains below were found in one sample sequenced in a study of cytomegalovirus exposure and HLA in healthy donors listed by TCRdb under 2017. The receptor library was made with the immunoSEQ multiplex PCR assay. For the multiplex PCR, a mixture combining 60 forward primers for TCR Vbeta segments and 13 reverse primers for TCR Jbeta segments was used. The table was pulled from immuneACCESS by TCRdb, which kept in-frame rearrangements only. Such tables lose some clones; where checked, under half of the loss comes from unresolved V genes, and the rest has no known cause. The sample table holds under 200,000 clones, of which about four fifths were seen once. The ten top clones hold about 1.7% of the sample. The sequencing sample was made of PBMCs. The receptors come from a young woman in good health and CMV-seronegative.

The CDR3 nucleotides read TGTGCCAGCAGCTTTGGGGGGCTAGCGGGCCCAGCACGAGAGACCCAGTACTTC. Its translation: CASSFGGLAGPARETQYF. This sequence joins TRBV7-9 and TRBJ2-5; 8 positions agree with TRBD2. This CDR3 contains 18 residues. Germline trimming cut 3 bases from V and 4 bases from J; bases unmatched to any gene: 16. Germline V gene sequence: CDR1 SEHNR, CDR2 FQNEAQ (reference sequence).

This clone was seen more than once but under ten times. V is TRBV19 and J is TRBJ2-1; TRBD1 matches at 10 bases. The V gene's germline CDR1 is LNHDA and CDR2 SQIVND (reference sequence). V was clipped by 5 bases and J by 4 bases; unmatched bases: 8. This CDR3 region has 16 residues. CDR3 DNA sequence: TGTGCCAGTAGTGGGTTGGGACAGGGGCTTTACAATGAGCAGTTCTTC. Amino acid sequence: CASSGLGQGLYNEQFF.

The chain links TRBV14 to TRBJ1-2, with a weak D call TRBD1 (6 bases). This CDR3 is 14 amino acids long. Trimming left V 4 bases short and J 4 bases short, with 13 bases between. Per the germline V gene, CDR1 is SGHDN and CDR2 is FVKESK. The DNA of the CDR3 is TGTGCCAGCAGCCCGGGGACACGCCGCTATGGCTACACCTTC. Residues: CASSPGTRRYGYTF.

The V gene is TRBV30, the J gene TRBJ2-6; TRBD2 matches at 7 bases. The junction had 1 base not matched to a gene; V was cut back by 4 bases and J by 1 base. This CDR3 comprises 14 residues. Germline V gene sequence: CDR1 GTSNPN, CDR2 SVGIG (reference sequence). The DNA for the CDR3 is TGTGCCTGGAACGGGGGGTCTGGGGCCAACGTCCTGACTTTC. This translates into CAWNGGSGANVLTF.

V gene TRBV27 combines with J gene TRBJ2-7; maybe TRBD1 (6 bases). This CDR3 has 17 amino acids. Germline V gives CDR1 MNHEY, CDR2 SMNVEV (reference sequence). V dropped 5 bases and J dropped 3 bases, with 23 bases sitting between them. The CDR3 sequence: CASSQGMLQGDGYEQYF. As DNA, the CDR3 is TGTGCCAGCAGTCAGGGCATGCTACAGGGTGATGGCTACGAGCAGTACTTC.

This chain connects TRBV6-1 to TRBJ1-1; 9 bases align to TRBD1. This CDR3 has 13 amino acids. Germline lookup yields CDR1 MNHNS and CDR2 SASEGT. V shed 6 bases, J shed 10 bases, and the junction held 9 bases outside the gene matches. The CDR3 here is CASSQRDRAGAFF. The CDR3 DNA follows: TGTGCCAGCAGCCAGAGGGACAGGGCGGGAGCTTTCTTT.

This chain uses TRBV5-6 with TRBJ2-1; TRBD1 aligns across 7 bases. V shed 4 bases and J 4 bases; nucleotides not matched to a gene: 5. The V gene's germline CDR1 is SGHDT and CDR2 YYEEEE. The CDR3 runs to 14 residues. In DNA, the CDR3 is TGTGCCAGCAGCCTCTGGGACAGTTACAATGAGCAGTTCTTC. Amino acid sequence: CASSLWDSYNEQFF.

V usage is TRBV23-1 and J usage is TRBJ2-4, with D possibly TRBD2 on 5 matching bases. TRBV23-1 counts as an open reading frame of uncertain function. This CDR3 comprises 22 residues. V was trimmed by 4 bases and J by 0 bases, leaving 31 bases between them. Here the CDR3 reads CASSRASSDWGKTDLAKNIQYF. The CDR3 DNA reads as TGCGCCAGCAGTCGGGCCTCCTCTGACTGGGGAAAGACGGACTTAGCCAAAAACATTCAGTACTTC.

This clone was seen only a few times. CDR3 nucleotides: TGTGCTAGTGGTTTGGGGGACTATTTCAATGAGCAGTTCTTC. Translating gives CASGLGDYFNEQFF. This chain links TRBV12-5 with TRBJ2-1, with 7 bases matching TRBD2. Per germline, CDR1 LGHNT and CDR2 FRNRAP. This CDR3 has 14 amino acids. V shed 1 base, J shed 6 bases, and the junction held 3 bases outside the gene matches.

The J gene is TRBJ1-2, the V gene TRBV27, with 9 bases matching TRBD1. The CDR3 loop spans 18 amino acids. Germline V lookup: CDR1 MNHEY, CDR2 SMNVEV (reference sequence). J gave up 0 bases and V 0 bases, and 8 bases lay outside the gene matches. The CDR3 reads CASSLSRTGETSNYGYTF. CDR3 coding DNA: TGTGCCAGCAGTTTATCCCGGACAGGGGAAACCTCTAACTATGGCTACACCTTC.

The V call is TRBV6-1, the J call TRBJ1-5; 7 nucleotides agree with TRBD1. CDR1 is MNHNS, CDR2 SASEGT, per germline. V was clipped by 9 bases and J by 0 bases; unmatched bases: 8. CDR3 length: 15 residues. CDR3 sequence: CASYRDSNSNQPQHF. In DNA form, the CDR3 reads TGTGCCAGTTACCGGGACAGTAATAGCAATCAGCCCCAGCATTTT.

This clone has a handful of counts. The chain recombines TRBV10-1 with TRBJ2-1; no clear D. The CDR3 sequence is 13 residues long. Germline lookup yields CDR1 WNHNN and CDR2 SYGVQD (reference sequence). The V and J ends lost 3 bases and 0 bases respectively, with 3 bases between them. In DNA, the CDR3 is TGCGCCAGCAGTGATAACTCCTACAATGAGCAGTTCTTC. Translation gives CASSDNSYNEQFF.

This chain connects TRBV13 to TRBJ2-5, with TRBD2 matching 9 bases. The CDR3 contains 16 residues. The germline gives CDR1 PRHDT, CDR2 FYEKMQ (reference sequence). After removal of 6 bases from V and 5 bases from J, the junction contained 13 bases not matched to a gene. The chain's CDR3 is CASSEGRGRALETQYF. CDR3 nucleotides: TGTGCCAGCAGTGAAGGACGCGGGAGGGCCCTTGAGACCCAGTACTTC.

The CDR3: CASSPLYPGREYKLFF. The CDR3 nucleotides are TGTGCCAGCAGCCCTTTATATCCCGGACGGGAGTACAAACTGTTTTTT. V gene TRBV28 combines with J gene TRBJ1-4; D is uncertain. The CDR3 has 16 residues. Trimming removed 6 bases at V and 11 bases at J, with 25 bases between. The germline V gene has CDR1 MDHEN and CDR2 SYDVKM.

V gene TRBV28 combines with J gene TRBJ2-5, with 8 bases aligning to TRBD1. V lost 7 bases to trimming and J lost 1 base; unmatched junction nucleotides: 8. The length of the CDR3 is 15 residues. CDR1 is MDHEN and CDR2 is SYDVKM in the germline V gene. The CDR3 region is CASNHRTGPQETQYF. Written as DNA, the CDR3 is TGTGCCAGCAACCATCGGACAGGGCCCCAAGAGACCCAGTACTTC.

The chain links TRBV19 to TRBJ1-1; tentatively, D is TRBD1 (6 bases). The CDR3 length is 15 residues. In germline, CDR1 is LNHDA, CDR2 SQIVND (reference sequence). With 4 bases removed from V and 8 bases from J, the gap between germline ends came to 20 bases. CDR3 loop: CASSRTGTQGGEAFF. CDR3 sequence (DNA): TGTGCCAGTAGTAGAACCGGGACACAAGGTGGAGAAGCTTTCTTT.

The chain joins TRBV29-1 to TRBJ2-1; TRBD2 aligns across 14 bases. The CDR3 spans 15 residues. The trim removed 6 bases at V and 5 bases at J, leaving 6 bases unmatched. Germline V gene sequence: CDR1 SQVTM, CDR2 ANQGSEA. Here the CDR3 DNA reads TGCAGCGTAGGACTAGCGGGAGGTGCGCACAATGAGCAGTTCTTC. Translation: CSVGLAGGAHNEQFF.

The chain uses TRBV7-2 and TRBJ1-2, with a weak D call TRBD1 (6 bases). This CDR3 contains 15 residues. Deletions cut 0 bases from V and 5 bases from J, with 13 bases between. CDR1 is SGHTA and CDR2 is FQGNSA in the germline V gene. The CDR3: CASSLARGQPYGYTF. The CDR3 DNA is TGTGCCAGCAGCTTAGCGCGCGGACAGCCATATGGCTACACCTTC.

CDR3 loop: CASSGYEGDRGYNEQFF. CDR3 DNA: TGTGCCAGTAGTGGGTACGAGGGGGACAGGGGATACAATGAGCAGTTCTTC. The rearrangement links TRBV19 to TRBJ2-1; 10 positions match TRBD1. The V gene's germline CDR1 is LNHDA and CDR2 SQIVND (reference sequence). V shed 5 bases and J 4 bases; nucleotides not matched to a gene: 11. The CDR3 totals 17 residues.

J is TRBJ2-2 and V is TRBV7-2, with D maybe TRBD2 (5 bases). CDR1 is SGHTA, CDR2 FQGNSA, per germline. V lost 5 bases, J lost 8 bases, and 15 bases lay in between. This CDR3 has 14 amino acids. CDR3 amino acids: CASSPNARGGELFF. The CDR3 DNA reads TGTGCCAGCAGCCCGAACGCTCGAGGGGGGGAGCTGTTTTTT. Full variable domain (remainder filled in from reference TRBV7-2 and TRBJ2-2): GAGVSQSPSNKVTEKGKDVELRCDPISGHTALYWYRQSLGQGLEFLIYFQGNSAPDKSGLPSDRFSAERTGGSVSTLTIQRTQQEDSAVYLCASSPNARGGELFFGEGSRLTVL.

The chain carries TRBV4-1 and TRBJ2-1; maybe TRBD2 (5 bases). Trimming took off 2 bases at V and 5 bases at J, with 13 bases between the two ends. The CDR3 sequence is 15 residues long. Germline V gene data show CDR1 as MGHRA and CDR2 as YSYEKL. CDR3 sequence: CASSQPRVLHNEQFF. CDR3 DNA sequence: TGCGCCAGCAGCCAACCGAGGGTTCTTCACAATGAGCAGTTCTTC.

The genes are TRBV5-1 and TRBJ2-2; TRBD2 matches 10 bases. In germline, CDR1 is SGHRS, CDR2 YFSETQ. The CDR3 is 16 residues long. J was trimmed by 4 bases and V by 4 bases; bases with no gene match: 7. The CDR3 sequence: CASSEIAGGSTGELFF. CDR3 nucleotides: TGCGCCAGCAGCGAAATAGCGGGAGGAAGCACCGGGGAGCTGTTTTTT.

The chain recombines TRBV29-1 with TRBJ1-1; D gene unclear. From germline, CDR1 is SQVTM and CDR2 ANQGSEA. The CDR3 has 12 amino acids. V lost 3 bases, J lost 6 bases, and 11 bases lay in between. The CDR3 reads CSVERTEAEAFF. The CDR3 DNA reads as TGCAGCGTTGAGAGGACGGAGGCTGAAGCTTTCTTT.

This rearrangement joins TRBV5-1 to TRBJ2-2; weak D call: TRBD2 (6 bases). The CDR3 loop spans 16 amino acids. V lost 0 bases, J lost 3 bases, and 12 bases lay in between. Germline values: CDR1 SGHRS, CDR2 YFSETQ. CDR3 nucleotides: TGCGCCAGCAGCTTGGCGGTTAGCGGCTACACCGGGGAGCTGTTTTTT. Protein product: CASSLAVSGYTGELFF.

DNA for the CDR3: TGTGCCAGCAGCTTAATGGACAGGGGTTACGGCTATGGCTACACCTTC. This translates into CASSLMDRGYGYGYTF. The V call is TRBV11-2, the J call TRBJ1-2; 9 bases match TRBD1. This CDR3 is 16 amino acids long. V shed 2 bases and J 4 bases; nucleotides not matched to a gene: 8. Germline CDR1 and CDR2: SGHAT and FQNNGV.

The chain couples TRBV7-9 to TRBJ2-1; 14 positions agree with TRBD2. The CDR3 totals 16 residues. Germline CDR1 is SEHNR and CDR2 is FQNEAQ (reference sequence). Losses at the gene ends were 5 bases for V and 6 bases for J; bases not matched to a gene: 6. CDR3 nucleotide sequence: TGTGCCAGCAGCCCCTCCGGGACTAGCGGGAGCAATGAGCAGTTCTTC. It specifies CASSPSGTSGSNEQFF.

The V and J genes are TRBV5-4 and TRBJ1-2, with D possibly TRBD1 on 6 matching bases. The germline CDR1 and CDR2 sequences are SGHNT and YYREEE (reference sequence). The V gene lost 0 bases and the J gene lost 7 bases, with 13 bases spanning the gap. This CDR3 is built from 14 residues. CDR3 DNA: TGTGCCAGCAGCTTGGCCCAGGGGACGGGTGGCTACACCTTC. Its protein product is CASSLAQGTGGYTF.

The chain couples TRBV18 to TRBJ2-2; unclear D gene. In germline, CDR1 is KGHSH, CDR2 LQKENI. V was pared by 3 bases and J by 5 bases, with 10 bases between. This CDR3 region has 14 residues. CDR3 nucleotides: TGTGCCAGCTCACCTGCGGCCCAGACCGGGGAGCTGTTTTTT. This translates into CASSPAAQTGELFF.

The gene calls are TRBV6-1 and TRBJ2-7; 13 bases are shared with TRBD2. CDR3 length: 20 amino acids. V trimming: 6 bases; J trimming: 3 bases; junction bases outside the gene matches: 20. The germline V gene encodes CDR1 MNHNS and CDR2 SASEGT. CDR3 loop: CASRELSGTSGIHGFYEQYF. The CDR3 DNA sequence: TGTGCCAGCAGGGAACTGTCCGGGACTAGCGGGATTCACGGGTTCTACGAGCAGTACTTC.

This chain links TRBV19 with TRBJ2-2; D might be TRBD2 (5 bases). CDR1 and CDR2 (germline): LNHDA, SQIVND (reference sequence). The CDR3 covers 14 residues. Trimming cost V 9 bases and J 4 bases, with 15 bases left between them. The CDR3 protein is CASSLEGGTGELFF. The CDR3 DNA follows: TGTGCCAGCTCCCTTGAAGGAGGCACCGGGGAGCTGTTTTTT.

The chain combines TRBV18 with TRBJ1-1; D may be TRBD1 (5 bases). V was clipped by 5 bases and J by 0 bases, with 22 bases between them. CDR1 and CDR2 (germline): KGHSH, LQKENI. The CDR3 has 18 amino acids. The CDR3 loop is CASSSYHLQGYMNTEAFF. CDR3 DNA: TGTGCCAGCTCATCATACCACCTCCAGGGATACATGAACACTGAAGCTTTCTTT.

This clone was recorded a few times. This chain links TRBV2 with TRBJ1-5, with 7 bases matching TRBD1. Per the germline V gene, CDR1 is SNHLY and CDR2 is FYNNEI. The CDR3 consists of 15 residues. The ends lost 3 bases at V and 7 bases at J; junction bases unmatched: 9. CDR3 amino acids: CASSELDRVGQPQHF. CDR3 coding DNA: TGTGCCAGCAGTGAGTTAGACAGGGTAGGCCAGCCCCAGCATTTT.